These 28 T cell receptor beta chains share one sample of origin, sequenced in a study of shared clonotypes between healthy human individuals. TCRdb's copy holds only in-frame clones and misses some; the assay was immunoSEQ multiplex PCR. Here the sample spans about 480,000 clones, about three quarters being singletons. Material for sequencing was PBMCs. The receptors were gathered from a woman aged 40 to 50 in good health. Some clones in this sample may be carry-over from other donors' samples.

This clone has only one observation. CDR3 nucleotides: TGTGCCAGCAGCTTCCCCGGGGGGACAGGGTCTAATGAAAAACTGTTTTTT. The encoded protein is CASSFPGGTGSNEKLFF. The chain carries TRBV11-2 and TRBJ1-4; 9 positions match TRBD1. The CDR3 runs 17 residues. V shed 3 bases and J 3 bases; nucleotides not matched to a gene: 8. Germline V lookup: CDR1 SGHAT, CDR2 FQNNGV.

This sequence joins TRBV10-3 and TRBJ2-1; possibly TRBD1 or TRBD2 for D (5 bases each). Trimming removed 3 bases at V and 9 bases at J, with 15 bases between. This CDR3 is 14 amino acids long. Per germline, CDR1 ENHRY and CDR2 SYGVKD. CDR3 coding DNA: TGTGCCATCAGTGAAAGGGGAGTTATCACTGAGCAGTTCTTC. It translates to CAISERGVITEQFF.

The V call is TRBV2, the J call TRBJ2-7; D not certain. Trimming stripped 7 bases from V and 2 bases from J, with 6 bases between. CDR3 length equals 11 residues. CDR1 is SNHLY and CDR2 is FYNNEI in the germline V gene. The DNA for the CDR3 is TGTGCCAGCACACCGGCCTACGAGCAGTACTTC. Amino acid sequence: CASTPAYEQYF.

The genes are TRBV9 and TRBJ2-3, with D perhaps TRBD2 (6 bases). CDR1 is SGDLS, CDR2 YYNGEE, per germline. CDR3 size: 16 residues. Between the trimmed V and J ends, which lost 1 base and 3 bases, there was a span of 15 bases. CDR3 DNA: TGTGCCAGCAGCGTATGGAGGGCAGCCCGGACAGATACGCAGTATTTT. This translates into CASSVWRAARTDTQYF.

V is TRBV21-1 and J is TRBJ2-7; the D call TRBD2 from the table was never checked on the DNA. TRBV21-1 is a known pseudogene. The CDR3 is 15 amino acids. The CDR3: CASSKELAGNYEQYF. The CDR3 DNA follows: TGTGCCAGCAGCAAAGAACTAGCGGGGAACTACGAGCAGTACTTC.

The chain carries TRBV2 and TRBJ2-1; D not certain. CDR3 size: 13 residues. The germline CDR1 and CDR2 sequences are SNHLY and FYNNEI. Trimming cost V 2 bases and J 0 bases, with 2 bases left between them. CDR3 protein: CASSESSYNEQFF. DNA of the CDR3: TGTGCCAGCAGTGAAAGCTCCTACAATGAGCAGTTCTTC.

J is TRBJ2-5 and V is TRBV27; D possibly corresponds to TRBD1 (5 bases). The CDR3 is 15 amino acids. Trimming stripped 0 bases from V and 1 base from J, with 9 bases between. Germline CDR1 and CDR2: MNHEY and SMNVEV (reference sequence). CDR3 DNA sequence: TGTGCCAGCAGTTTATCAAGGGGCCGCCAAGAGACCCAGTACTTC. Translation gives CASSLSRGRQETQYF.

The rearrangement links TRBV18 to TRBJ2-2; 8 bases are shared with TRBD1. The junction had 8 bases not matched to a gene; V was cut back by 4 bases and J by 7 bases. Germline V gene lookup returns CDR1 KGHSH and CDR2 LQKENI. The CDR3 is 15 amino acids. CDR3 sequence: CASSLDRVQSGELFF. The CDR3 DNA follows: TGTGCCAGCTCACTGGACAGGGTACAGAGCGGGGAGCTGTTTTTT. Complete variable domain (other parts from reference TRBV18 and TRBJ2-2): NAGVMQNPRHLVRRRGQEARLRCSPMKGHSHVYWYRQLPEEGLKFMVYLQKENIIDESGMPKERFSAEFPKEGPSILRIQQVVRGDSAAYFCASSLDRVQSGELFFGEGSRLTVL.

Comment on this clone: A read error may explain this, as a much larger clone is one base away. The same CDR3 also results from other DNA sequences found in this sample. The V and J genes are TRBV30 and TRBJ1-5, with D possibly matching TRBD1 (6 bases). CDR3 length: 13 residues. Germline V lookup: CDR1 GTSNPN, CDR2 SVGIG (reference sequence). The CDR3, as DNA: TGTGCCTGGAGCAACGGGGGCAATCAGCCCCAGCATTTC. It encodes CAWSNGGNQPQHF.

The chain has TRBV6-1 and TRBJ1-1; D not certain. The CDR3 runs to 12 residues. Trimming stripped 7 bases from V and 2 bases from J, with 8 bases between. CDR1 is MNHNS and CDR2 is SASEGT in the germline V gene. The CDR3 DNA sequence: TGTGCCAGCACCACGGGAAACACTGAAGCTTTCTTT. Protein: CASTTGNTEAFF.

V is TRBV5-1 and J is TRBJ2-1; 9 bases agree with TRBD1. Germline CDR1 reads SGHRS; CDR2 reads YFSETQ. Trimming removed 4 bases from V and 4 bases from J; junction bases left unmatched: 6. This CDR3 has 15 residues. CDR3 sequence reads: CASSGGGQGYNEQFF. Here the CDR3 DNA reads TGCGCCAGCAGCGGAGGCGGACAGGGGTACAATGAGCAGTTCTTC.

The V gene is TRBV5-6, the J gene TRBJ2-2; D call uncertain. The CDR3 contains 13 residues. In germline, CDR1 is SGHDT, CDR2 YYEEEE. V was cut by 0 bases and J by 3 bases, with 3 bases left in between. In nucleotides, the CDR3 is TGTGCCAGCAGCTTGGGGGACACCGGGGAGCTGTTTTTT. Amino acids: CASSLGDTGELFF.

V is TRBV9 and J is TRBJ2-3; no firm D call. Deletions cut 0 bases from V and 2 bases from J, with 10 bases between. Germline V gene data show CDR1 as SGDLS and CDR2 as YYNGEE. The CDR3 runs to 15 residues. The chain's CDR3 is CASSVGAGSTDTQYF. The CDR3, as DNA: TGTGCCAGCAGCGTAGGGGCCGGGTCCACAGATACGCAGTATTTT.

J is TRBJ2-1 and V is TRBV11-2; no definite D call. Germline V gene data show CDR1 as SGHAT and CDR2 as FQNNGV. The CDR3 contains 13 residues. With 5 bases removed from V and 6 bases from J, the gap between germline ends came to 11 bases. The CDR3 reads CASSLGSFNEQFF. The CDR3 DNA reads TGTGCCAGCAGCCTAGGTAGTTTCAATGAGCAGTTCTTC.

V usage is TRBV10-3 and J usage is TRBJ1-6; weak D call: TRBD1 (5 bases). V lost 5 bases and J lost 10, with 12 bases in between. The CDR3 runs 13 residues. Germline V gene lookup returns CDR1 ENHRY and CDR2 SYGVKD. CDR3 coding DNA: TGTGCCATCAGTTTGGGGGATTTATCACCCCTCCACTTT. Its protein is CAISLGDLSPLHF.

The CDR3 DNA follows: TGTGCCAGCAGCCCACCGGGGGGGGCCACCGGGGAGCTGTTTTTT. It translates to CASSPPGGATGELFF. The chain joins TRBV7-3 to TRBJ2-2; 8 bases match TRBD2. The CDR3 sequence is 15 residues long. Germline CDR1 is SGHTA and CDR2 is FQGTGA. V dropped 5 bases and J dropped 4; count of bases not matched to a gene: 6.

This clone was observed a handful of times. The chain employs TRBV10-3 and TRBJ2-7; 8 bases are shared with TRBD2. This CDR3 comprises 15 residues. Trimming removed 4 bases from V and 5 bases from J; junction bases left unmatched: 10. Germline-derived CDR1 and CDR2 are ENHRY and SYGVKD. The chain's CDR3 is CAISAFGREDHEQYF. The CDR3, as DNA: TGTGCCATCAGTGCGTTTGGGCGGGAGGATCACGAGCAGTACTTC.

As regards this clone: This sample also contains other DNA sequences that code for the same CDR3. This chain joins TRBV7-9 and TRBJ2-1; 8 nucleotides line up with TRBD1. J lost 4 bases, V lost 4 bases, and 6 bases had no gene match. CDR1 is SEHNR, CDR2 FQNEAQ, per germline (reference sequence). The CDR3 is 15 amino acids. The CDR3 bases are TGTGCCAGCAGCTATCCAGGGGGCAGGTACAATGAGCAGTTCTTC. It codes for CASSYPGGRYNEQFF.

The J gene is TRBJ2-5, the V gene TRBV11-3; D is unresolved. The CDR3 covers 13 residues. From germline, CDR1 is SGHNT and CDR2 YENEEA. Trimming cost V 1 base and J 5 bases, with 8 bases left between them. The CDR3, as DNA: TGTGCCAGCAGCTTAGCCGAGCGTGAGACCCAGTACTTC. Translation gives CASSLAERETQYF. Looking up the rest from reference TRBV11-3 and TRBJ2-5 gives the full variable domain: EAGVVQSPRYKIIEKKQPVAFWCNPISGHNTLYWYLQNLGQGPELLIRYENEEAVDDSQLPKDRFSAERLKGVDSTLKIQPAELGDSAVYLCASSLAERETQYFGPGTRLLVL.

The chain has TRBV7-9 and TRBJ1-6; maybe TRBD1 (5 bases). V dropped 3 bases and J dropped 3 bases, with 12 bases sitting between them. This CDR3 region has 16 residues. Germline loops: CDR1 SEHNR, CDR2 FQNEAQ (reference sequence). The chain's CDR3 is CASSFSGSHYNSPLHF. The CDR3 coding sequence is TGTGCCAGCAGCTTTTCAGGGTCCCACTATAATTCACCCCTCCACTTT.

The genes are TRBV10-2 and TRBJ1-1, with D tentatively TRBD1 (5 bases). Germline loops: CDR1 WSHSY, CDR2 SAAADI. The length of the CDR3 is 16 residues. The V end lost 0 bases, the J end lost 1 base, and 12 bases lay between the germline ends. DNA of the CDR3: TGCGCCAGCAGTGAGTCCCCAGTTGGGGGGAACACTGAAGCTTTCTTT. The encoded protein is CASSESPVGGNTEAFF.

This chain links TRBV5-4 with TRBJ2-7; D gene ambiguous. Germline CDR1 and CDR2: SGHNT and YYREEE (reference sequence). This CDR3 comprises 14 residues. V was trimmed by 2 bases and J by 1 base, leaving 10 bases between them. The CDR3 region has the DNA TGTGCCAGCAGCTTAGGCCAGGAGTCCTACGAGCAGTACTTC. It encodes CASSLGQESYEQYF.

V is TRBV5-1 and J is TRBJ2-1; TRBD1 agrees at 9 bases. Germline V gene lookup returns CDR1 SGHRS and CDR2 YFSETQ. The CDR3 runs to 16 residues. Trimming at V came to 0 bases and at J to 8 bases, leaving 9 bases not matched to a gene. Written as DNA, the CDR3 is TGCGCCAGCAGCTTGGAGGGGAGGACAGGGGCAGATGAGCAGTTCTTC. This gives the protein CASSLEGRTGADEQFF.

The rearrangement joins TRBV4-2 to TRBJ2-7; maybe TRBD2 (6 bases). Germline V gives CDR1 LGHNA, CDR2 YNFKEQ. V was cut by 1 base and J by 4 bases, with 14 bases left in between. CDR3 length: 15 residues. In DNA, the CDR3 is TGTGCCAGCAGCCAAGCGGGGAGGAATCAGTACGAGCAGTACTTC. Its translation is CASSQAGRNQYEQYF.

The V and J genes are TRBV28 and TRBJ1-5; D is uncertain. This CDR3 has 14 amino acids. The V gene lost 3 bases and the J gene lost 2 bases, with 8 bases spanning the gap. CDR1 and CDR2 (germline): MDHEN, SYDVKM. This CDR3 is CASSFMSGNQPQHF. The CDR3, as DNA: TGTGCCAGCAGTTTTATGAGCGGCAATCAGCCCCAGCATTTT.

This clone was detected once. The CDR3 sequence: CASSHPGLGSYEQYF. DNA of the CDR3: TGTGCCAGCAGCCATCCGGGACTAGGGTCCTACGAGCAGTACTTC. V usage is TRBV5-4 and J usage is TRBJ2-7, with 8 bases fitting TRBD2. The CDR3 totals 15 residues. Germline V gene data show CDR1 as SGHNT and CDR2 as YYREEE (reference sequence). V trimming: 4 bases; J trimming: 1 base; junction bases outside the gene matches: 7.

The rearrangement links TRBV4-1 to TRBJ1-1; 7 bases are shared with TRBD1. V was pared by 3 bases and J by 13 bases, with 5 bases of the junction left unmatched. Germline V lookup: CDR1 MGHRA, CDR2 YSYEKL. The CDR3 totals 11 residues. This chain's CDR3 is CASSHDRVDFF. The CDR3 nucleotides read TGCGCCAGCAGCCACGACAGGGTGGATTTCTTT.

The chain uses TRBV11-2 and TRBJ2-3; 15 nucleotides align to TRBD2. Per germline, CDR1 SGHAT and CDR2 FQNNGV. The CDR3 length is 18 residues. The J segment lost 5 bases and the V segment lost 1 base, leaving 7 bases of the junction unmatched. The CDR3 region is CASSLAPWTSGREDTQYF. The CDR3 region has the DNA TGTGCCAGCAGCTTAGCGCCCTGGACTAGCGGGAGGGAAGATACGCAGTATTTT.